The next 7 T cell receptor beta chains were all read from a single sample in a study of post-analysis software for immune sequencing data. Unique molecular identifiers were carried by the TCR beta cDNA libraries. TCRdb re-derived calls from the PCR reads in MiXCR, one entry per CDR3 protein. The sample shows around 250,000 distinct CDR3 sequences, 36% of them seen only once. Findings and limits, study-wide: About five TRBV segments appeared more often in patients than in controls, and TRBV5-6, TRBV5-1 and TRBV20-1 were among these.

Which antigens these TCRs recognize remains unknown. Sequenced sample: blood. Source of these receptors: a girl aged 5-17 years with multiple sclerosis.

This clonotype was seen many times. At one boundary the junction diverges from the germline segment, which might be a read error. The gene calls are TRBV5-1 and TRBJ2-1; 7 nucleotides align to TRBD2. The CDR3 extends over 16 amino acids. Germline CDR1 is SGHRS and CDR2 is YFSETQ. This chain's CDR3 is CASSLAGGGSFNEQFF. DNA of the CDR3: TGCGCCAGCAGCTTGGCGGGGGGAGGATCCTTCAATGAGCAGTTCTTC. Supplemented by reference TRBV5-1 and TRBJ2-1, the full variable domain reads KAGVTQTPRYLIKTRGQQVTLSCSPISGHRSVSWYQQTPGQGLQFLFEYFSETQRNKGNFPGRFSGRQFSNSRSEMNVSTLELGDSALYLCASSLAGGGSFNEQFFGPGTRLTVL.

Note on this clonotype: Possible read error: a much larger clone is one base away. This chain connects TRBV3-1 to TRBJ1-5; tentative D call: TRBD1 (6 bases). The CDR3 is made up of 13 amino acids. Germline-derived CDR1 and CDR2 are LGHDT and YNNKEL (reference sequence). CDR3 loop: CASGPGDNQPLHF. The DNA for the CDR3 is TGTGCCAGCGGGCCAGGGGACAATCAGCCCCTGCATTTT.

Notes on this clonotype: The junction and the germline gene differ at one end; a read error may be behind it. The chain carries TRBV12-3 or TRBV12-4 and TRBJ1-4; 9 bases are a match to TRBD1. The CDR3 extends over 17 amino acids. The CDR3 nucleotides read TGTGCCAGCACCCGGTCGGACAGGGGCCATCAGCGGGAAAAACGGTTTTTT. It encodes CASTRSDRGHQREKRFF.

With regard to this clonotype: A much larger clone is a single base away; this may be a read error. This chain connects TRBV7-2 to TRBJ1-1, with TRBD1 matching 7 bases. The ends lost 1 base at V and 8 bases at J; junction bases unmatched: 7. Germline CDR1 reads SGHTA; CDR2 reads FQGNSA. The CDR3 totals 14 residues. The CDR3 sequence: CASSLGPQGGEAFF. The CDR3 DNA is TGTGCCAGCAGCTTAGGGCCCCAGGGGGGGGAAGCTTTCTTT.

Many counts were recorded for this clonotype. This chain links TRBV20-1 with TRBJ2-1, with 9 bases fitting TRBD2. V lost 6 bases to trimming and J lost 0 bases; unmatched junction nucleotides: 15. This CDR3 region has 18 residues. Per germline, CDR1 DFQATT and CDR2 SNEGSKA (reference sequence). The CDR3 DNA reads TGCAGTGCCCTAGGGGCGGGAGGGGACTCCGGCTCCTACAATGAGCAGTTCTTC. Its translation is CSALGAGGDSGSYNEQFF.

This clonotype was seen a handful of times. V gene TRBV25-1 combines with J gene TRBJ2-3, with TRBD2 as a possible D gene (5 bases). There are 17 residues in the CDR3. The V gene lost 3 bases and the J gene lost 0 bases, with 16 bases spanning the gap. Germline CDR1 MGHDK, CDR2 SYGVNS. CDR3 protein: CASSDPGLSTSTDTQYF. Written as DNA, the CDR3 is TGTGCCAGCAGTGACCCCGGACTTTCTACTAGCACAGATACGCAGTATTTT.

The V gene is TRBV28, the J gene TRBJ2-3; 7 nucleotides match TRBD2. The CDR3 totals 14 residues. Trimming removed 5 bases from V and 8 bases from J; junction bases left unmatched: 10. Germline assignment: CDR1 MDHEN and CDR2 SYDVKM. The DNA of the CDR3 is TGTGCCAGCAGTCCTCATGGGCTAGCGGTTACGCAGTATTTT. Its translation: CASSPHGLAVTQYF.